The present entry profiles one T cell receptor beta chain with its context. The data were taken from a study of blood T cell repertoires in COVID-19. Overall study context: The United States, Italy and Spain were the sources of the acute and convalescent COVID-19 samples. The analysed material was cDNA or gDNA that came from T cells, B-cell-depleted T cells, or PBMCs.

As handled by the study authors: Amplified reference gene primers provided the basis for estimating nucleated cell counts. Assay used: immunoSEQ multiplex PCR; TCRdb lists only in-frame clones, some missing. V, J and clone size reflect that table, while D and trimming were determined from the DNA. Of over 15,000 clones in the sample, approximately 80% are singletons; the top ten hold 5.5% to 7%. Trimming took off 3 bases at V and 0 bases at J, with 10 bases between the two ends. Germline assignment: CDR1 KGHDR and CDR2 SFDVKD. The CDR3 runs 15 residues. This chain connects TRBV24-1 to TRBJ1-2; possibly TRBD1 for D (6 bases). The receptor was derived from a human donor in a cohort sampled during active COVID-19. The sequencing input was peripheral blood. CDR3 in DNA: TGTGCCACCAGTGATCCGGACAGACCTAACTATGGCTACACCTTC. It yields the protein CATSDPDRPNYGYTF.